Presented here are 7 T cell receptor beta chains from one specimen sequenced in a study of blood T cell repertoires in COVID-19. Data came from immunoSEQ multiplex PCR; TCRdb stores just in-frame clones and leaves some out. The sample consists of approximately 190,000 clones, 80% of them appearing once. Sequencing was performed on peripheral blood. The receptor source for this set is a man between 60 and 75 years old with acute or convalescent COVID-19.

Here the CDR3 reads CASSYSRVHEQYF. As DNA, the CDR3 is TGTGCCAGCAGTTACTCACGAGTCCACGAGCAGTACTTC. This chain links TRBV6-5 with TRBJ2-7; D call uncertain. Trimming shortened V by 0 bases and J by 5 bases, and 8 bases separated the two germline ends. The germline CDR1 and CDR2 sequences are MNHEY and SVGAGI. The CDR3 spans 13 residues.

V gene TRBV6-5 combines with J gene TRBJ2-5; 9 bases agree with TRBD2. The V and J ends lost 3 bases and 2 bases, in that order; junction bases with no gene match: 7. The CDR3 is 16 amino acids. The germline gives CDR1 MNHEY, CDR2 SVGAGI. CDR3 nucleotide sequence: TGTGCCAGCAGTTATGGAGCGGGGGGACCTCAAGAGACCCAGTACTTC. Its translation: CASSYGAGGPQETQYF.

The chain joins TRBV4-1 to TRBJ2-1, with 9 nucleotides matching TRBD1. V was pared by 1 base and J by 3 bases, with 1 base of the junction left unmatched. The CDR3 runs 15 residues. Looked up from germline, CDR1 is MGHRA and CDR2 is YSYEKL. CDR3 nucleotide sequence: TGCGCCAGCAGCCAAGGGACAGGGGTCTACAATGAGCAGTTCTTC. The encoded protein is CASSQGTGVYNEQFF.

This chain's CDR3 is CASSQDRGRGYTF. Written as DNA, the CDR3 is TGCGCCAGCAGCCAAGATAGGGGGCGCGGCTACACCTTC. V is TRBV4-3 and J is TRBJ1-2; TRBD1 matches 7 bases. Trimming removed 0 bases from V and 8 bases from J; junction bases left unmatched: 3. Germline CDR1 and CDR2: LGHNA and YSLEER. The CDR3 covers 13 residues.

The genes are TRBV2 and TRBJ2-2; D is unclear. Germline V lookup: CDR1 SNHLY, CDR2 FYNNEI. V gave up 6 bases and J gave up 1 base, with 6 bases separating them. The CDR3 loop spans 13 amino acids. The CDR3 spells CASSYQNTGELFF. In DNA, the CDR3 is TGTGCCAGCAGCTATCAGAACACCGGGGAGCTGTTTTTT.

This clone is labeled medium-sized. V usage is TRBV27 and J usage is TRBJ2-6; D perhaps matches TRBD2 (5 bases). The V end was cut by 9 bases, the J end by 4 bases, with 10 bases between. From germline, CDR1 is MNHEY and CDR2 SMNVEV (reference sequence). The CDR3 sequence is 13 residues long. The CDR3 loop is CASGPGGANVLTF. For the CDR3, the DNA is TGTGCCAGTGGCCCGGGAGGGGCCAACGTCCTGACTTTC. Variable domain in full (rest from reference TRBV27 and TRBJ2-6): EAQVTQNPRYLITVTGKKLTVTCSQNMNHEYMSWYRQDPGLGLRQIYYSMNVEVTDKGDVPEGYKVSRKEKRNFPLILESPSPNQTSLYFCASGPGGANVLTFGAGSRLTVL.

V is TRBV4-3 and J is TRBJ2-3; 7 positions match TRBD2. The germline V gene encodes CDR1 LGHNA and CDR2 YSLEER. This CDR3 contains 15 residues. Trimming took 3 bases from V and 0 from J; bases not matched to a gene: 3. Here the CDR3 DNA reads TGCGCCAGCAGCCACAGCGGGGCTAGCACAGATACGCAGTATTTT. Amino acids: CASSHSGASTDTQYF.